These 6 T cell receptor beta chains were all obtained from the same sample, sequenced in a study of blood T cell repertoires in COVID-19. Here immunoSEQ multiplex PCR was the method, and the copy in TCRdb shows in-frame clones only, minus some. Of about 160,000 clones in the sample, around four fifths are singletons; the top ten hold 8% to 9.5%. Sequencing was performed on peripheral blood. These receptors were taken from an elderly woman with active or convalescent COVID-19.

The J gene is TRBJ2-1, the V gene TRBV7-3; perhaps TRBD2 as D (6 bases). Germline V lookup: CDR1 SGHTA, CDR2 FQGTGA. This CDR3 contains 16 residues. V was cut by 5 bases and J by 0 bases, with 14 bases left in between. The CDR3 spells CASSPNSEGSYNEQFF. For the CDR3, the DNA is TGTGCCAGCAGCCCTAACTCGGAGGGCTCCTACAATGAGCAGTTCTTC.

The chain carries TRBV6-5 and TRBJ2-7; TRBD1 matches 8 bases. This CDR3 has 16 residues. V lost 3 bases and J lost 6; bases outside the gene matches: 13. Germline CDR1 and CDR2: MNHEY and SVGAGI. CDR3 sequence reads: CASSYSYQGARGEQYF. In nucleotides, the CDR3 is TGTGCCAGCAGTTATTCTTATCAGGGGGCGAGGGGCGAGCAGTACTTC.

V usage is TRBV7-9 and J usage is TRBJ1-6; D remains ambiguous. The CDR3 covers 16 residues. Deletions cut 1 base from V and 7 bases from J, with 14 bases between. CDR1 and CDR2 (germline): SEHNR, FQNEAQ (reference sequence). The CDR3 DNA follows: TGTGCCAGCAGCTTAGTGGCGGTTAAGACCAATTCACCCCTCCACTTT. This gives the protein CASSLVAVKTNSPLHF.

The chain joins TRBV23-1 to TRBJ1-6; 8 bases fit TRBD1. TRBV23-1 is marked as an open reading frame, function uncertain. Trimming took 9 bases from V and 11 from J; bases not matched to a gene: 30. The CDR3 is 20 residues long. CDR3: CARDPGVVTDREGLKAPLHF. In nucleotides, the CDR3 is TGCGCCAGGGATCCCGGGGTGGTGACGGACAGGGAAGGTCTAAAGGCACCCCTCCACTTT.

The rearrangement uses TRBV9 and TRBJ2-2; D remains ambiguous. V lost 0 bases to trimming and J lost 0 bases, with 6 bases between them. This CDR3 has 15 residues. Germline loops: CDR1 SGDLS, CDR2 YYNGEE. CDR3 nucleotides: TGTGCCAGCAGCGTAGGCGGATCGAACACCGGGGAGCTGTTTTTT. This encodes CASSVGGSNTGELFF.

This chain uses TRBV19 with TRBJ1-5; D is unclear. The CDR3 consists of 14 residues. Per the germline V gene, CDR1 is LNHDA and CDR2 is SQIVND (reference sequence). Trimming took 8 bases from V and 4 from J, leaving 15 bases between them. The CDR3 DNA reads as TGTGCCAGTCTCCCGGTTTCGTCGAATCAGCCCCAGCATTTT. Its translation: CASLPVSSNQPQHF.